This T cell receptor (beta chain) was recorded in a study of glioma-infiltrating T cells. Study observations and caveats: Tissue-blood divergence was below expectation in non-neoplastic patients, above in gliomas. Only very few CDR3 sequences appeared in both tissue and blood.

The CDR3 consists of 10 residues. The germline CDR1 and CDR2 sequences are MNHEY and SVGAGI. V gave up 8 bases and J gave up 1 base, with 2 bases separating them. TCR alpha and beta CDR3 regions were amplified from RNA using iRepertoire nested multiplex PCR. TCRdb passed the multiplex PCR reads through MiXCR, listing each CDR3 protein once. Among some 10,000 distinct CDR3 sequences listed, roughly 61% were seen once. Remarks on this clonotype: Its antigen remains unknown.

The source is a human donor with low-grade glioma or glioblastoma, undergoing nonglioma brain surgery, or in good health (not recorded which). V and J are TRBV6-5 and TRBJ1-1; no clear D gene. Material: glioma tissue, nonneoplastic brain tissue, or PBMCs (not recorded which). The CDR3 loop is CASWNTEAFF. The DNA for the CDR3 is TGTGCCAGCTGGAACACTGAAGCTTTCTTT.